The subject of this entry is one TCR beta chain. The data were taken from a study of blood T cell repertoires in COVID-19. Here immunoSEQ multiplex PCR was the method, and the copy in TCRdb shows in-frame clones only, minus some. The table has some 40,000 clones, 90% to 95% seen once. Germline V lookup: CDR1 KGHSH, CDR2 LQKENI. V gave up 4 bases and J gave up 5 bases; unmatched junction bases: 5. CDR3 length equals 15 residues. The sequencing sample was made of peripheral blood. This chain links TRBV18 with TRBJ2-1; 10 bases are shared with TRBD2. This TCR derives from a middle-aged man with COVID-19, enrolled during active disease. The CDR3 sequence: CASSLSSGRDNEQFF. The DNA for the CDR3 is TGTGCCAGCTCACTATCCAGCGGGAGGGACAATGAGCAGTTCTTC.